These 30 T cell receptor beta chains were all obtained from the same sample, sequenced in a study of cytomegalovirus exposure and HLA in healthy donors. Primers included in the PCR were 60 Vbeta and 13 Jbeta primers. Repertoires were generated with immunoSEQ multiplex PCR, while TCRdb's copy carries only in-frame clones and drops some. The repertoire holds approximately 110,000 clones, with roughly 80% as singletons. The sequenced sample was PBMCs. The receptors derive from a female donor in good health and CMV-seropositive.

This rearrangement joins TRBV10-3 to TRBJ1-2; 9 positions match TRBD1. V was pared by 2 bases and J by 1 base, with 5 bases of the junction left unmatched. Germline values: CDR1 ENHRY, CDR2 SYGVKD. This CDR3 spans 16 amino acids. The CDR3 is CAISEGTGRINYGYTF. For the CDR3, the DNA is TGTGCCATCAGTGAGGGGACAGGGCGGATTAACTATGGCTACACCTTC.

The CDR3 loop is CASSPRRTGSSYEQYF. The CDR3 DNA reads TGTGCCAGCTCACCACGTAGGACAGGGTCTTCCTACGAGCAGTACTTC. V is TRBV18 and J is TRBJ2-7; the match to TRBD1 covers 8 bases. Per the germline V gene, CDR1 is KGHSH and CDR2 is LQKENI. The CDR3 has 16 residues. V shed 1 base, J shed 1 base, and the junction held 6 bases outside the gene matches.

This clone occurred once. In the same sample, other DNA sequences code for this CDR3. The chain links TRBV5-1 to TRBJ2-2, with 8 positions matching TRBD2. Germline CDR1 reads SGHRS; CDR2 reads YFSETQ. V shed 4 bases, J shed 5 bases, and the junction held 7 bases outside the gene matches. The CDR3 has 15 residues. The CDR3 coding sequence is TGCGCCAGCAGCGGGAGCGGGAGTCGGACCGGGGAGCTGTTTTTT. This sequence encodes CASSGSGSRTGELFF.

The rearrangement joins TRBV5-5 to TRBJ2-1; TRBD2 might be the D (5 bases). Germline V lookup: CDR1 SGHKS, CDR2 YYEKEE (reference sequence). This CDR3 region has 14 residues. Trimming shortened V by 4 bases and J by 8 bases, and 16 bases separated the two germline ends. The CDR3 loop reads CASSSGPIWDEQFF. The CDR3 nucleotides are TGTGCCAGCAGCAGCGGCCCTATCTGGGATGAGCAGTTCTTC.

The chain couples TRBV7-3 to TRBJ2-1, with 10 bases aligning to TRBD2. CDR3 length: 17 residues. CDR1 and CDR2 from the germline V gene are SGHTA and FQGTGA. The ends lost 3 bases at V and 6 bases at J; junction bases unmatched: 11. In DNA, the CDR3 is TGTGCCAGCAGCTTGGCAGCTCTAGCGGGAGCCCCCAATGAGCAGTTCTTC. The encoded protein is CASSLAALAGAPNEQFF.

V usage is TRBV6-5 and J usage is TRBJ2-7, with 10 bases fitting TRBD1. Trimming cost V 1 base and J 4 bases; bases outside gene matches: 4. CDR1 is MNHEY and CDR2 is SVGAGI in the germline V gene. The CDR3 is 15 amino acids. CDR3 residues: CASSYFGTGDYEQYF. Here the CDR3 DNA reads TGTGCCAGCAGTTACTTCGGGACAGGGGATTACGAGCAGTACTTC.

This clone was seen a handful of times. The chain carries TRBV27 and TRBJ1-2, with 9 bases matching TRBD1. Germline CDR1 reads MNHEY; CDR2 reads SMNVEV (reference sequence). J was trimmed by 7 bases and V by 5 bases; bases with no gene match: 11. The CDR3 consists of 15 residues. In nucleotides, the CDR3 is TGTGCCAGCAGTGCCCCCGGGACAGGGCGGGGTGGCTACACCTTC. It encodes CASSAPGTGRGGYTF.

V gene TRBV2 combines with J gene TRBJ1-1; a possible D gene is TRBD1 (6 bases). CDR1 is SNHLY, CDR2 FYNNEI, per germline. The CDR3 runs to 15 residues. V dropped 0 bases and J dropped 3 bases, with 11 bases sitting between them. DNA of the CDR3: TGTGCCAGCAGTGAAGCGGCGGCAGGGGACACTGAAGCTTTCTTT. Translated: CASSEAAAGDTEAFF.

The CDR3 DNA reads as TGTGCCAGCAGCCTTGGCACTAGCGGGAGGTCTAGGGAGACCCAGTACTTC. Translation: CASSLGTSGRSRETQYF. This rearrangement joins TRBV5-4 to TRBJ2-5; 12 bases agree with TRBD2. Germline-derived CDR1 and CDR2 are SGHNT and YYREEE (reference sequence). The junction had 12 bases not matched to a gene; V was cut back by 4 bases and J by 5 bases. This CDR3 is 17 amino acids long.

V and J are TRBV5-1 and TRBJ2-3; 9 bases fit TRBD1. The germline V gene has CDR1 SGHRS and CDR2 YFSETQ. The CDR3 consists of 15 residues. V gave up 4 bases and J gave up 2 bases; unmatched junction bases: 5. Here the CDR3 DNA reads TGCGCCAGCAGCCCGAGGACAGGGGACACAGATACGCAGTATTTT. It encodes CASSPRTGDTDTQYF. Combining the CDR3 with reference TRBV5-1 and TRBJ2-3 gives the whole variable domain KAGVTQTPRYLIKTRGQQVTLSCSPISGHRSVSWYQQTPGQGLQFLFEYFSETQRNKGNFPGRFSGRQFSNSRSEMNVSTLELGDSALYLCASSPRTGDTDTQYFGPGTRLTVL.

This chain uses TRBV5-4 with TRBJ2-5; TRBD2 agrees at 12 bases. Germline V gene sequence: CDR1 SGHNT, CDR2 YYREEE (reference sequence). The CDR3 contains 17 residues. Germline trimming cut 0 bases from V and 3 bases from J; bases unmatched to any gene: 6. The CDR3 protein is CASSLARTSGVEETQYF. As DNA, the CDR3 is TGTGCCAGCAGCTTGGCCAGGACTAGCGGGGTGGAAGAGACCCAGTACTTC.

The genes are TRBV5-8 and TRBJ1-2; D remains unclear. With 2 bases removed from V and 4 bases from J, the gap between germline ends came to 15 bases. The CDR3 extends over 15 amino acids. Germline V gene lookup returns CDR1 SGHTS and CDR2 YDEGEE. CDR3 protein: CASSLAAGGGYGYTF. CDR3 sequence (DNA): TGTGCCAGCAGCTTAGCGGCGGGAGGAGGCTATGGCTACACCTTC.

The CDR3 DNA sequence: TGCAGCGTCAAACAGGGAATCGGTGGCTACACCTTC. Its protein product is CSVKQGIGGYTF. This chain connects TRBV29-1 to TRBJ1-2; the D gene is possibly TRBD1 (6 bases). The CDR3 is 12 residues long. V shed 6 bases and J shed 7 bases, with 15 bases lying between them. CDR1 is SQVTM and CDR2 is ANQGSEA in the germline V gene.

The chain carries TRBV28 and TRBJ1-2; the D gene is possibly TRBD1 (6 bases). V was clipped by 2 bases and J by 8 bases, with 15 bases between them. The CDR3 is 14 residues long. Germline CDR1 and CDR2: MDHEN and SYDVKM. This CDR3 is CASSLGTPLRGYTF. The CDR3, as DNA: TGTGCCAGCAGTTTAGGGACACCCTTGAGAGGCTACACCTTC.

The V call is TRBV11-1, the J call TRBJ1-2, with TRBD1 matching 8 bases. Looked up from germline, CDR1 is SGHAT and CDR2 is FQDESV (reference sequence). Trimming at V came to 4 bases and at J to 0 bases, leaving 4 bases not matched to a gene. The CDR3 runs 15 residues. The CDR3 here is CASSSRTGTNYGYTF. The CDR3 coding sequence is TGTGCCAGCAGCTCCAGGACAGGGACTAACTATGGCTACACCTTC. Drawing the rest from reference TRBV11-1 and TRBJ1-2, the complete variable domain is EAEVAQSPRYKITEKSQAVAFWCDPISGHATLYWYRQILGQGPELLVQFQDESVVDDSQLPKDRFSAERLKGVDSTLKIQPAELGDSAMYLCASSSRTGTNYGYTFGSGTRLTVV.

This clone was recorded once. The V call is TRBV21-1, the J call TRBJ2-1; TRBD2 reflects the table's D call only, with no check against the DNA. TRBV21-1 is a pseudogene segment. The CDR3 is 17 amino acids. DNA for the CDR3: TGTGCCAGCAGCAAAGCGGCTAGCGGGAGCTCCTACAATGAGCAGTTCTTC. This translates into CASSKAASGSSYNEQFF.

The chain recombines TRBV29-1 with TRBJ2-1; 11 bases line up with TRBD2. V gave up 1 base and J gave up 0 bases; unmatched junction bases: 14. The V gene's germline CDR1 is SQVTM and CDR2 ANQGSEA. This CDR3 region has 20 residues. CDR3 amino acids: CSVEVPQGLAARSSYNEQFF. CDR3 sequence (DNA): TGCAGCGTTGAAGTGCCCCAGGGACTAGCGGCCCGAAGCTCCTACAATGAGCAGTTCTTC.

This clone is a singleton in its sample. This rearrangement joins TRBV27 to TRBJ2-1, with 15 bases lining up with TRBD2. CDR3 length equals 18 residues. J lost 7 bases, V lost 7 bases, and 14 bases had no gene match. Germline-derived CDR1 and CDR2 are MNHEY and SMNVEV (reference sequence). The CDR3 DNA reads TGTGCCAGCACCCCGAGATTCGGACTAGCGGGAGGGAGGAATGAGCAGTTCTTC. This sequence encodes CASTPRFGLAGGRNEQFF.

V usage is TRBV28 and J usage is TRBJ1-4; no clear D. The CDR3 has 17 residues. The V end was cut by 5 bases, the J end by 4 bases, with 20 bases between. Per the germline V gene, CDR1 is MDHEN and CDR2 is SYDVKM. CDR3 in amino acids: CASSRTVSEDYNEKLFF. CDR3 coding DNA: TGTGCCAGCAGTCGGACCGTGAGTGAAGACTATAATGAAAAACTGTTTTTT.

V and J are TRBV4-3 and TRBJ1-2, with 10 bases fitting TRBD1. The CDR3 runs to 13 residues. In germline, CDR1 is LGHNA, CDR2 YSLEER. The trim removed 4 bases at V and 6 bases at J, leaving 2 bases unmatched. CDR3 sequence (DNA): TGCGCCAGCAGCCGGGACAGGGGTGATGGCTACACCTTC. Its translation is CASSRDRGDGYTF.

The chain is built from TRBV2 and TRBJ1-5, with D unresolved. Trimming took 7 bases from V and 0 from J, leaving 10 bases between them. Per the germline V gene, CDR1 is SNHLY and CDR2 is FYNNEI. This CDR3 has 14 residues. The CDR3 nucleotides are TGTGCCAGCAAACCGGGGATTAGCAATCAGCCCCAGCATTTT. Protein: CASKPGISNQPQHF.

The chain couples TRBV5-1 to TRBJ1-1, with 9 bases that match TRBD1. The trim removed 3 bases at V and 5 bases at J, leaving 5 bases unmatched. The CDR3 is made up of 14 amino acids. Germline loops: CDR1 SGHRS, CDR2 YFSETQ. CDR3 in DNA: TGCGCCAGCAGCTCTTCCGGGACAGGGACTGAAGCTTTCTTT. Translating it yields CASSSSGTGTEAFF. The full variable domain, its missing parts supplied by reference TRBV5-1 and TRBJ1-1, is KAGVTQTPRYLIKTRGQQVTLSCSPISGHRSVSWYQQTPGQGLQFLFEYFSETQRNKGNFPGRFSGRQFSNSRSEMNVSTLELGDSALYLCASSSSGTGTEAFFGQGTRLTVV.

The chain recombines TRBV7-2 with TRBJ2-1, with D perhaps matching TRBD2 (7 bases). Trimming took off 3 bases at V and 4 bases at J, with 13 bases between the two ends. This CDR3 comprises 15 residues. The germline V gene has CDR1 SGHTA and CDR2 FQGNSA. The chain's CDR3 is CASSFRGAGYNEQFF. Written as DNA, the CDR3 is TGTGCCAGCAGCTTCCGGGGGGCTGGTTACAATGAGCAGTTCTTC.

The chain couples TRBV7-2 to TRBJ1-4; D ambiguous. CDR1 is SGHTA and CDR2 is FQGNSA in the germline V gene. The CDR3 is 15 residues long. Trimming cost V 1 base and J 5 bases, with 11 bases left between them. DNA of the CDR3: TGTGCCAGCAGCTTAGTATCCGGGGTAAATGAAAAACTGTTTTTT. Amino acids: CASSLVSGVNEKLFF.

About this clone itself: An end of the junction does not agree with germline; a read error may underlie this. V usage is TRBV18 and J usage is TRBJ2-3; D perhaps matches TRBD1 (5 bases). In germline, CDR1 is KGHSH, CDR2 LQKENI. The CDR3 is made up of 13 amino acids. The CDR3 DNA sequence: TGTGCCAGCCCACCTCAGGGTACAGATACGCAGTATTTT. Amino acids: CASPPQGTDTQYF.

The count of this clone is one. V gene TRBV27 combines with J gene TRBJ1-1, with a possible D match to TRBD1 (6 bases). Trimming removed 4 bases from V and 2 bases from J, with 11 bases in between. This CDR3 region has 14 residues. Germline CDR1 is MNHEY and CDR2 is SMNVEV (reference sequence). Written as DNA, the CDR3 is TGTGCCAGCAGTTCGGGACACCTTAACACTGAAGCTTTCTTT. Its translation: CASSSGHLNTEAFF.

About this clone: The same CDR3 also results from other DNA sequences found in this sample. The chain is built from TRBV28 and TRBJ1-2, with D maybe TRBD1 (6 bases). Germline CDR1 reads MDHEN; CDR2 reads SYDVKM. The germline V and J ends were trimmed by 5 bases and 0 bases, with 10 bases remaining between them. This CDR3 has 14 residues. CDR3 residues: CASSPTGANYGYTF. The CDR3 DNA sequence: TGTGCCAGCAGTCCGACAGGAGCTAACTATGGCTACACCTTC.

The chain is built from TRBV4-2 and TRBJ2-5; 10 nucleotides align to TRBD2. CDR3 size: 15 residues. After removal of 1 base from V and 1 base from J, the junction contained 0 bases not matched to a gene. CDR1 and CDR2 from the germline V gene are LGHNA and YNFKEQ. The CDR3 sequence: CASSQGTSGQETQYF. CDR3 coding DNA: TGTGCCAGCAGCCAAGGGACTAGCGGCCAAGAGACCCAGTACTTC.

Written as DNA, the CDR3 is TGTGCCAGCAGTGAATTTGCGGGCCCTTCCTACAATGAGCAGTTCTTC. Translated: CASSEFAGPSYNEQFF. V usage is TRBV25-1 and J usage is TRBJ2-1; tentative D call: TRBD2 (5 bases). Germline V gives CDR1 MGHDK, CDR2 SYGVNS. Between the trimmed V and J ends, which lost 1 base and 1 base, there was a span of 11 bases. The CDR3 extends over 16 amino acids.

The chain carries TRBV9 and TRBJ1-2; 7 nucleotides line up with TRBD1. Germline V gene lookup returns CDR1 SGDLS and CDR2 YYNGEE. V was pared by 0 bases and J by 2 bases, with 10 bases of the junction left unmatched. The CDR3 is 17 residues long. CDR3 bases: TGTGCCAGCAGCGTAGTGCCAGGGGGGAGCGTCAACTATGGCTACACCTTC. Translation gives CASSVVPGGSVNYGYTF. The whole variable domain, filled in from reference TRBV9 and TRBJ1-2, reads DSGVTQTPKHLITATGQRVTLRCSPRSGDLSVYWYQQSLDQGLQFLIQYYNGEERAKGNILERFSAQQFPDLHSELNLSSLELGDSALYFCASSVVPGGSVNYGYTFGSGTRLTVV.